This T cell receptor beta chain is drawn from a study of T cell responses to AZD1222 COVID-19 vaccine. This CDR3 spans 11 amino acids. With 4 bases removed from V and 8 bases from J, the gap between germline ends came to 8 bases. The germline V gene encodes CDR1 MDHEN and CDR2 SYDVKM. Profiled with immunoSEQ multiplex PCR; TCRdb holds only in-frame clones, not every one. The sample yields some 150,000 clones, over 85% seen once. This sequence was found in an adult in good health. The sample in question was peripheral blood, obtained on day 0 of AZD1222 vaccination. The gene calls are TRBV28 and TRBJ1-2; D not certain. Written as DNA, the CDR3 is TGTGCCAGCAGTTATCTTGACGGCTACACCTTC. This codes for CASSYLDGYTF.